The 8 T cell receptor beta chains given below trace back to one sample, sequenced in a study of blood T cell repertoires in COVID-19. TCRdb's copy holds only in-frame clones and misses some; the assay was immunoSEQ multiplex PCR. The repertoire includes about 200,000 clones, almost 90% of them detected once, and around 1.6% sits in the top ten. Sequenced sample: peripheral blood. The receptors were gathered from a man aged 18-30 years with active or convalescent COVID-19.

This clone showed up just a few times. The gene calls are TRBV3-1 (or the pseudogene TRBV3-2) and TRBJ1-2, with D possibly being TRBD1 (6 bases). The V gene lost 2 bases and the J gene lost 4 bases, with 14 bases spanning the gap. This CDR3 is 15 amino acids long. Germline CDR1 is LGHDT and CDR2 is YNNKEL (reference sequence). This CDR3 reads CASSQTGTPTYGYTF. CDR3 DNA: TGTGCCAGCAGCCAAACCGGGACACCTACCTATGGCTACACCTTC.

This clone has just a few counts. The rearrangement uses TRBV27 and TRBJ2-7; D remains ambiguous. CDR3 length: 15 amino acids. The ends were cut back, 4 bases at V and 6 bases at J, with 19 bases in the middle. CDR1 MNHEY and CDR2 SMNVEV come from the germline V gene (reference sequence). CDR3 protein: CASSSNLGYASEQYF. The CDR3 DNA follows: TGTGCCAGCAGTTCGAATCTAGGATATGCGTCCGAGCAGTACTTC.

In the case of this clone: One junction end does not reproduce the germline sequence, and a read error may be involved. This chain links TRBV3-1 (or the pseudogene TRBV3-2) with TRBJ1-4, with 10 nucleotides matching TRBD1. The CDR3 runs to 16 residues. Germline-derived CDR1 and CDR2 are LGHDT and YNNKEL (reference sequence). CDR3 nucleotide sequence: TGTGCCAGCAGCCGCCAGCCTCCGGGACAGGGGATATTTTCCAATTTT. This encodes CASSRQPPGQGIFSNF.

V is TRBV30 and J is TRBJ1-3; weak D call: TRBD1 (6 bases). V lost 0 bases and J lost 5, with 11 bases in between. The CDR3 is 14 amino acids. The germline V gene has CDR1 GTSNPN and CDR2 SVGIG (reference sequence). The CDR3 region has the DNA TGTGCCTGGAGTGTACACAGGGAGAGAAACACCATATATTTT. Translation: CAWSVHRERNTIYF. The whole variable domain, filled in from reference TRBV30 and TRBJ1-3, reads SQTIHQWPATLVQPVGSPLSLECTVEGTSNPNLYWYRQAAGRGLQLLFYSVGIGQISSEVPQNLSASRPQDRQFILSSKKLLLSDSGFYLCAWSVHRERNTIYFGEGSWLTVV.

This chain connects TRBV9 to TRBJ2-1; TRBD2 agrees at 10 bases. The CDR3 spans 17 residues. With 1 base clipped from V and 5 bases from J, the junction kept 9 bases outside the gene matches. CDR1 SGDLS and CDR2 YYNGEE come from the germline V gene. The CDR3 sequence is CASSVRTSGWRDNEQFF. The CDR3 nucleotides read TGTGCCAGCAGCGTACGGACTAGCGGATGGAGGGACAATGAGCAGTTCTTC.

CDR3 protein: CSASTGFSDFDEKLFF. CDR3 sequence (DNA): TGCAGTGCTAGTACAGGGTTTTCTGATTTTGATGAAAAACTGTTTTTT. The V call is TRBV20-1, the J call TRBJ1-4, with D possibly matching TRBD1 (6 bases). This CDR3 comprises 16 residues. The V end was cut by 3 bases, the J end by 6 bases, with 20 bases between. CDR1 is DFQATT, CDR2 SNEGSKA, per germline (reference sequence).

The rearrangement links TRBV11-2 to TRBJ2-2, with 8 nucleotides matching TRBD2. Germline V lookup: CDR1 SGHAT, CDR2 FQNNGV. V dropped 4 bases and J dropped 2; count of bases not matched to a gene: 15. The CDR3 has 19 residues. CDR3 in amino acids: CASSSPAGGGLINTGELFF. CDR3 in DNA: TGTGCCAGCAGCTCCCCCGCGGGAGGAGGGCTTATAAACACCGGGGAGCTGTTTTTT.

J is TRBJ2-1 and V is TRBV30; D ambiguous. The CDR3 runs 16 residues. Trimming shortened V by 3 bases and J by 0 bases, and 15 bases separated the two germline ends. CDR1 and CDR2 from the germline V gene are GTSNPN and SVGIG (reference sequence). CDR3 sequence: CAWRPNFLSSYNEQFF. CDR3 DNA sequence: TGTGCCTGGAGACCAAACTTTCTTAGCTCCTACAATGAGCAGTTCTTC.